A single sample gave rise to the 27 T cell receptor beta chains below, sequenced in a study of cytomegalovirus exposure and HLA in healthy donors. The PCR contained 60 Vbeta and 13 Jbeta primers. This table comes from immunoSEQ multiplex PCR, and its TCRdb copy is limited to in-frame clones, with some not included. The sample shows 90,000 to 120,000 clones, around 78% of them seen only once. The sample was PBMCs. The receptors originated from a man aged 25 to 40 in good health and CMV-seronegative.

This clone was counted a single time. For the CDR3, the DNA is TGCGCCAGCACCGAAAGCCCCAGCGGGAGGGCCGGAGAGCAGTTCTTC. It yields the protein CASTESPSGRAGEQFF. The chain links TRBV10-2 to TRBJ2-1; 10 bases are shared with TRBD2. J lost 10 bases, V lost 7 bases, and 16 bases had no gene match. Germline CDR1 is WSHSY and CDR2 is SAAADI. The CDR3 is 16 residues long.

The rearrangement joins TRBV6-6 to TRBJ2-7; TRBD2 matches 11 bases. The ends lost 6 bases at V and 7 bases at J; junction bases unmatched: 8. From germline, CDR1 is MNHNY and CDR2 SVGAGI (reference sequence). This CDR3 comprises 14 residues. The CDR3 DNA follows: TGTGCCAGCAGCTTAGCGGGGGGGCTGGGTGAGCAGTACTTC. This gives the protein CASSLAGGLGEQYF.

For the CDR3, the DNA is TGTGCCAGTAGGGACACGAACCGCCTGACTAGCGGAGAAGAGACCCAGTACTTC. Protein: CASRDTNRLTSGEETQYF. This chain joins TRBV19 and TRBJ2-5; 9 nucleotides align to TRBD2. Germline CDR1 is LNHDA and CDR2 is SQIVND (reference sequence). The CDR3 runs to 18 residues. Trimming removed 6 bases from V and 3 bases from J; junction bases left unmatched: 17.

DNA of the CDR3: TGCGCCAGCAGCCTGCAGGGGGTGCAAGAGACCCAGTACTTC. Translating it yields CASSLQGVQETQYF. The chain carries TRBV5-1 and TRBJ2-5; 7 bases are a match to TRBD1. The V segment lost 4 bases and the J segment 2 bases; nucleotides outside the gene matches: 5. CDR3 length equals 14 residues. CDR1 SGHRS and CDR2 YFSETQ come from the germline V gene.

The chain employs TRBV9 and TRBJ2-5; the match to TRBD2 covers 10 bases. Trimming at V came to 4 bases and at J to 4 bases, leaving 7 bases not matched to a gene. The CDR3 runs to 15 residues. Germline CDR1 SGDLS, CDR2 YYNGEE. The CDR3 is CASSSSGGVGETQYF. The CDR3 region has the DNA TGTGCCAGCAGCTCAAGCGGGGGGGTTGGAGAGACCCAGTACTTC.

In DNA form, the CDR3 reads TGTGCCAGCAGTGAACTAGCCAGATACAATGAGCAGTTCTTC. It is translated as CASSELARYNEQFF. V and J are TRBV6-1 and TRBJ2-1, with D perhaps matching TRBD2 (5 bases). Germline loops: CDR1 MNHNS, CDR2 SASEGT. Trimming shortened V by 2 bases and J by 4 bases, and 9 bases separated the two germline ends. The CDR3 is 14 residues long.

V is TRBV5-1 and J is TRBJ2-1, with D unclear. This CDR3 contains 14 residues. The V and J ends lost 0 bases and 6 bases respectively, with 10 bases between them. Germline V CDR1 and CDR2: SGHRS, YFSETQ. CDR3 residues: CASSLGLETNEQFF. As DNA, the CDR3 is TGCGCCAGCAGCTTGGGGCTAGAAACCAATGAGCAGTTCTTC. Drawing the rest from reference TRBV5-1 and TRBJ2-1, the complete variable domain is KAGVTQTPRYLIKTRGQQVTLSCSPISGHRSVSWYQQTPGQGLQFLFEYFSETQRNKGNFPGRFSGRQFSNSRSEMNVSTLELGDSALYLCASSLGLETNEQFFGPGTRLTVL.

This chain joins TRBV28 and TRBJ1-5, with D possibly TRBD1 on 6 matching bases. The V end lost 4 bases, the J end lost 5 bases, and 12 bases lay between the germline ends. This CDR3 comprises 14 residues. Germline V gives CDR1 MDHEN, CDR2 SYDVKM. The CDR3 sequence: CASSSRGAHQPQHF. CDR3 in DNA: TGTGCCAGCAGTTCCCGGGGGGCCCATCAGCCCCAGCATTTT.

The chain combines TRBV10-3 with TRBJ1-4; possibly TRBD1 for D (5 bases). CDR1 ENHRY and CDR2 SYGVKD come from the germline V gene. The CDR3 loop spans 13 amino acids. The V gene lost 2 bases and the J gene lost 4 bases, with 5 bases spanning the gap. The CDR3 here is CAISETGNEKLFF. CDR3 sequence (DNA): TGTGCCATCAGTGAGACAGGTAATGAAAAACTGTTTTTT.

The V call is TRBV19, the J call TRBJ1-4; D possibly corresponds to TRBD1 (6 bases). Germline CDR1 is LNHDA and CDR2 is SQIVND (reference sequence). V was cut by 5 bases and J by 4 bases, with 14 bases left in between. This CDR3 has 15 residues. In nucleotides, the CDR3 is TGTGCCAGTAGTGCTTGGACAGCTTATAATGAAAAACTGTTTTTT. Translated: CASSAWTAYNEKLFF.

A few counts support this clone. The chain recombines TRBV6-5 with TRBJ1-2; 7 bases map to TRBD1. The junction had 11 bases not matched to a gene; V was cut back by 4 bases and J by 6 bases. From germline, CDR1 is MNHEY and CDR2 SVGAGI. This CDR3 is 15 amino acids long. This CDR3 reads CASSWRSGGVDGYTF. The CDR3 DNA reads as TGTGCCAGCAGTTGGAGGTCAGGGGGTGTCGATGGCTACACCTTC.

This clone appeared a few times. The V gene is TRBV27, the J gene TRBJ2-1; TRBD2 might be the D (5 bases). This CDR3 comprises 13 residues. From germline, CDR1 is MNHEY and CDR2 SMNVEV (reference sequence). The V end was cut by 3 bases, the J end by 8 bases, with 11 bases between. Here the CDR3 reads CASSFGIGYEQFF. Written as DNA, the CDR3 is TGTGCCAGCAGTTTCGGGATTGGTTATGAGCAGTTCTTC.

This clone was detected once. The J gene is TRBJ1-1, the V gene TRBV27; D is possibly TRBD1 (6 bases). The CDR3 spans 13 residues. Trimming left V 6 bases short and J 12 bases short, with 20 bases between. Germline V lookup: CDR1 MNHEY, CDR2 SMNVEV (reference sequence). The CDR3 DNA is TGTGCCAGCAGCCCCTCGGACAGACCTCTCTCTTTCTTT. Its protein is CASSPSDRPLSFF.

This chain's CDR3 is CASSLTNHEPQHF. CDR3 coding DNA: TGTGCCAGCAGCTTAACTAATCATGAGCCCCAGCATTTT. The chain couples TRBV11-2 to TRBJ1-5, with D unclear. CDR3 length: 13 residues. Trimming pared 2 bases from V and 8 bases from J, leaving 10 bases between. Germline assignment: CDR1 SGHAT and CDR2 FQNNGV. The whole variable domain, remainder taken from reference TRBV11-2 and TRBJ1-5, is EAGVAQSPRYKIIEKRQSVAFWCNPISGHATLYWYQQILGQGPKLLIQFQNNGVVDDSQLPKDRFSAERLKGVDSTLKIQPAKLEDSAVYLCASSLTNHEPQHFGDGTRLSIL.

The chain couples TRBV15 to TRBJ2-1, with 11 bases that match TRBD2. This CDR3 has 15 residues. Germline lookup yields CDR1 LNHNV and CDR2 YYDKDF (reference sequence). J lost 9 bases, V lost 0 bases, and 4 bases had no gene match. The CDR3 nucleotides are TGTGCCACCAGCAGAGATACTAGCGGGAGAGGTGAGCAGTTCTTC. The encoded protein is CATSRDTSGRGEQFF.

V and J are TRBV7-9 and TRBJ2-7; 10 bases match TRBD1. Germline CDR1 and CDR2: SEHNR and FQNEAQ (reference sequence). Trimming removed 3 bases from V and 1 base from J; junction bases left unmatched: 3. This CDR3 has 15 residues. This CDR3 reads CASSFDRGPSYEQYF. The CDR3 DNA reads TGTGCCAGCAGCTTCGACAGGGGGCCATCCTACGAGCAGTACTTC. Full variable domain (remainder filled in from reference TRBV7-9 and TRBJ2-7): DTGVSQNPRHKITKRGQNVTFRCDPISEHNRLYWYRQTLGQGPEFLTYFQNEAQLEKSRLLSDRFSAERPKGSFSTLEIQRTEQGDSAMYLCASSFDRGPSYEQYFGPGTRLTVT.

This clone has only a few counts. The sample holds other DNA sequences that translate to the same CDR3. V usage is TRBV7-9 and J usage is TRBJ1-1; D is ambiguous. The CDR3 has 13 amino acids. V was clipped by 2 bases and J by 1 base, with 5 bases between them. Germline CDR1 is SEHNR and CDR2 is FQNEAQ (reference sequence). Here the CDR3 reads CASSLPGNTEAFF. The CDR3, as DNA: TGTGCCAGCAGCTTACCCGGGAACACTGAAGCTTTCTTT.

The chain employs TRBV27 and TRBJ1-5; 11 bases map to TRBD1. From germline, CDR1 is MNHEY and CDR2 SMNVEV (reference sequence). V was clipped by 6 bases and J by 2 bases; unmatched bases: 6. The CDR3 has 16 residues. The CDR3 is CASRPGQGAGNQPQHF. DNA for the CDR3: TGTGCCAGCAGGCCAGGACAGGGGGCTGGCAATCAGCCCCAGCATTTT.

The chain carries TRBV5-6 and TRBJ2-3; 8 bases map to TRBD1. This CDR3 region has 15 residues. The junction had 8 bases not matched to a gene; V was cut back by 6 bases and J by 2 bases. Germline CDR1 SGHDT, CDR2 YYEEEE. This CDR3 is CASITGQGTTDTQYF. CDR3 in DNA: TGTGCCAGCATCACAGGACAGGGAACCACAGATACGCAGTATTTT. The complete variable domain, with remaining parts taken from reference TRBV5-6 and TRBJ2-3, reads DAGVTQSPTHLIKTRGQQVTLRCSPKSGHDTVSWYQQALGQGPQFIFQYYEEEERQRGNFPDRFSGHQFPNYSSELNVNALLLGDSALYLCASITGQGTTDTQYFGPGTRLTVL.

This clone has more than one count but fewer than ten. CDR3 loop: CASSPRVGYTEAFF. CDR3 sequence (DNA): TGTGCCAGCAGTCCTCGGGTCGGGTACACTGAAGCTTTCTTT. The chain carries TRBV6-5 and TRBJ1-1; D gene ambiguous. The CDR3 is made up of 14 amino acids. Per the germline V gene, CDR1 is MNHEY and CDR2 is SVGAGI. V dropped 5 bases and J dropped 3 bases, with 13 bases sitting between them.

This clone came up a few times. The gene calls are TRBV19 and TRBJ2-3; D is possibly TRBD1 (6 bases). With 8 bases removed from V and 0 bases from J, the gap between germline ends came to 12 bases. The CDR3 covers 14 residues. Germline values: CDR1 LNHDA, CDR2 SQIVND (reference sequence). For the CDR3, the DNA is TGTGCCAGTTCTTACAGGGTGAGCACAGATACGCAGTATTTT. It translates to CASSYRVSTDTQYF. Using reference TRBV19 and TRBJ2-3 for the parts outside the CDR3, the full variable domain is DGGITQSPKYLFRKEGQNVTLSCEQNLNHDAMYWYRQDPGQGLRLIYYSQIVNDFQKGDIAEGYSVSREKKESFPLTVTSAQKNPTAFYLCASSYRVSTDTQYFGPGTRLTVL.

The CDR3 sequence: CASSWRGPDNQPQHF. DNA for the CDR3: TGTGCCAGCAGTTGGAGGGGGCCTGACAATCAGCCCCAGCATTTT. The rearrangement joins TRBV6-5 to TRBJ1-5; TRBD1 agrees at 7 bases. CDR1 is MNHEY, CDR2 SVGAGI, per germline. J gave up 3 bases and V 4 bases, and 6 bases lay outside the gene matches. The CDR3 length is 15 residues.

A few counts support this clone. V usage is TRBV6-1 and J usage is TRBJ2-7; 11 bases match TRBD2. Germline-derived CDR1 and CDR2 are MNHNS and SASEGT. The CDR3 is made up of 14 amino acids. Trimming took 5 bases from V and 2 from J; bases not matched to a gene: 2. The CDR3 sequence: CASSRLAGPYEQYF. CDR3 in DNA: TGTGCCAGCAGTAGACTAGCGGGACCCTACGAGCAGTACTTC.

The rearrangement uses TRBV18 and TRBJ2-7; D unclear. The germline CDR1 and CDR2 sequences are KGHSH and LQKENI. This CDR3 spans 14 amino acids. Between the trimmed V and J ends, which lost 3 bases and 0 bases, there was a span of 9 bases. The CDR3 nucleotides read TGTGCCAGCTCACCGAACTACTACTCCTACGAGCAGTACTTC. Translating it yields CASSPNYYSYEQYF.

V is TRBV2 and J is TRBJ1-4; TRBD1 matches at 7 bases. This CDR3 is built from 14 residues. Germline-derived CDR1 and CDR2 are SNHLY and FYNNEI. Trimming cost V 4 bases and J 8 bases; bases outside gene matches: 7. CDR3 in amino acids: CASSVRQGGEKLFF. In DNA, the CDR3 is TGTGCCAGCAGTGTCCGACAGGGCGGCGAAAAACTGTTTTTT.

Written as DNA, the CDR3 is TGTGCCAGCAGCGGGGAGCGCGGAAAACTGTTTTTT. It yields the protein CASSGERGKLFF. The chain carries TRBV9 and TRBJ1-4; no definite D call. Per the germline V gene, CDR1 is SGDLS and CDR2 is YYNGEE. This CDR3 has 12 amino acids. Trimming removed 3 bases at V and 10 bases at J, with 10 bases between.

The chain combines TRBV27 with TRBJ2-1; TRBD1 aligns across 8 bases. Germline CDR1 MNHEY, CDR2 SMNVEV (reference sequence). The trim removed 6 bases at V and 4 bases at J, leaving 8 bases unmatched. The CDR3 consists of 15 residues. This CDR3 reads CASSTPGTGYNEQFF. The CDR3, as DNA: TGTGCCAGCAGCACGCCCGGGACAGGATACAATGAGCAGTTCTTC.